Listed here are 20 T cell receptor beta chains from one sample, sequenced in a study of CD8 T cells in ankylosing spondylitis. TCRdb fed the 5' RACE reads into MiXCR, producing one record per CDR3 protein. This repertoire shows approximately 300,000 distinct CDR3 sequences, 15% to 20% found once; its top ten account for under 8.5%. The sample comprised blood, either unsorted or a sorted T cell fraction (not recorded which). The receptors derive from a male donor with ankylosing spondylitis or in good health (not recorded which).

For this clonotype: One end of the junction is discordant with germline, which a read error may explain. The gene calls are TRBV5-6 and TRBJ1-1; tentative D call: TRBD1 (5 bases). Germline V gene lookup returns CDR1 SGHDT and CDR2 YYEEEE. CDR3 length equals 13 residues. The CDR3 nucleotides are TGTGCCAGCAGCCGTCGAGGGGTTGTTGAAGCTTTTTTT. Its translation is CASSRRGVVEAFF.

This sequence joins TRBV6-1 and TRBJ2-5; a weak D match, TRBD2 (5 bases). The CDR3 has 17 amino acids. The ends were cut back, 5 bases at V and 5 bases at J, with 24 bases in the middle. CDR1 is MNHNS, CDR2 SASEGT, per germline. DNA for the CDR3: TGTGCCAGCAGTCTTACCCACGACGGGAAGTATGGGGAGACCCAGTACTTC. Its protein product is CASSLTHDGKYGETQYF.

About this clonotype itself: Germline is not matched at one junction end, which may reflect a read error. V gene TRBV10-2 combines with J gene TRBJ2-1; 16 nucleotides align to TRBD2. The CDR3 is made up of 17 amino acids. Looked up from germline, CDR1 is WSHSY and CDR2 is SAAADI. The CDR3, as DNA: TGCGCCAGCAGTGATGGGACTAGCGGGAGGGCCTACAATGGGCAGTTCTTC. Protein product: CASSDGTSGRAYNGQFF.

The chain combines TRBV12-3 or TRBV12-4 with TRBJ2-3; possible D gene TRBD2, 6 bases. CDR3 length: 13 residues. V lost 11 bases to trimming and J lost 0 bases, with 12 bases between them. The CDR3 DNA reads TGTGCCGGCGGGGCAGCTAGCACAGATACGCAGTATTTT. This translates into CAGGAASTDTQYF.

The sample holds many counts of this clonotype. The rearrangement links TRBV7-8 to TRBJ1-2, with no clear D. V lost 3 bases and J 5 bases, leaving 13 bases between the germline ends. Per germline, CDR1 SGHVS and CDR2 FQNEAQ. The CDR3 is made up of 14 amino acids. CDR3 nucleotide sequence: TGTGCCAGCAGCTTCCAGGCCCAAGGGTATGGCTACACCTTC. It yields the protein CASSFQAQGYGYTF.

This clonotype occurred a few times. CDR3 loop: CASSLSGFADTQYF. CDR3 in DNA: TGTGCCAGCAGCTTAAGTGGGTTCGCAGATACGCAGTATTTT. The genes are TRBV7-3 and TRBJ2-3; D unresolved. CDR1 is SGHTA and CDR2 is FQGTGA in the germline V gene. Trimming shortened V by 1 base and J by 4 bases, and 9 bases separated the two germline ends. The CDR3 has 14 residues.

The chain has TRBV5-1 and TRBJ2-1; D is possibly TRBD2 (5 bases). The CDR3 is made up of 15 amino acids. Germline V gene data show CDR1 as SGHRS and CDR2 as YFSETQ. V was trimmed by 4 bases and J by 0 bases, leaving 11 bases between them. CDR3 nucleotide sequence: TGCGCCAGCAGCGTGGACTTCACCTCCTACAATGAGCAGTTCTTC. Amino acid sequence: CASSVDFTSYNEQFF.

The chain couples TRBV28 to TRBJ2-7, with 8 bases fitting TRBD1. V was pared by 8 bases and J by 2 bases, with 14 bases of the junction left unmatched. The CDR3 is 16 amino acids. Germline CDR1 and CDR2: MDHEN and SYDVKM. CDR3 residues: CASLPGDGTGPYEQYV. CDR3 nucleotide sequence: TGTGCCAGCCTTCCGGGGGACGGGACAGGACCCTACGAGCAGTACGTC.

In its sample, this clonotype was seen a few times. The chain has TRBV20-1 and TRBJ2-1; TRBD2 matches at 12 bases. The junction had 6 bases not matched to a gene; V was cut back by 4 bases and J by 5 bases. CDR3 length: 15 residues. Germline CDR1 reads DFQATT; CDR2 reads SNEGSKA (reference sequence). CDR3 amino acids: CSATLTSGGHNEQFF. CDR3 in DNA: TGCAGTGCTACCTTGACTAGCGGGGGCCACAATGAGCAGTTCTTC.

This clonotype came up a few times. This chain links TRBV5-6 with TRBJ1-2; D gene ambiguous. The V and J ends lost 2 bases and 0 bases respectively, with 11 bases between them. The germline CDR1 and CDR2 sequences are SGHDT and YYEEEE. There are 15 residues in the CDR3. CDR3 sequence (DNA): TGTGCCAGCAGCTTTCGGGCGGCTCCTAACTATGGCTACACCTTC. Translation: CASSFRAAPNYGYTF.

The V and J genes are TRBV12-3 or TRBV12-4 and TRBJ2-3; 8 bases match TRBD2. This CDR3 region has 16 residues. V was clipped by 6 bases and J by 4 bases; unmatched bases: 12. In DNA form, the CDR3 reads TGTGCCAGCAGCGCTCCCGGACTAGCCCTCCCAGATACGCAGTATTTT. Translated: CASSAPGLALPDTQYF.

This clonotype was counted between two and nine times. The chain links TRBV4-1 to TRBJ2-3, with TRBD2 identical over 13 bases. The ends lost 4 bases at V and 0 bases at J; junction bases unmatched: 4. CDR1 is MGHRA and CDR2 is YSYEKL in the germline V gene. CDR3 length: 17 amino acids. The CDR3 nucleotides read TGCGCCAGCAGCCTTACTAGCGGGAGGGTCAGCACAGATACGCAGTATTTT. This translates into CASSLTSGRVSTDTQYF.

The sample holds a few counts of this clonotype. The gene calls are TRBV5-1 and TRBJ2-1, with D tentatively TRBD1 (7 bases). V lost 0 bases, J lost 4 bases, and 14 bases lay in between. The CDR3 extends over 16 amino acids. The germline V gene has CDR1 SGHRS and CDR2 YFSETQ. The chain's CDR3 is CASSLVEGAIYNEQFF. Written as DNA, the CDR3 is TGCGCCAGCAGCTTGGTGGAGGGGGCCATTTACAATGAGCAGTTCTTC.

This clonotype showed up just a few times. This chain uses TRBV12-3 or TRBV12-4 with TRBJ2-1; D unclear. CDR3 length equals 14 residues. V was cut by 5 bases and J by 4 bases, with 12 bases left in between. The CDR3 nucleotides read TGTGCCAGCAGTCCCATAGTCCTGTACAATGAGCAGTTCTTC. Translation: CASSPIVLYNEQFF.

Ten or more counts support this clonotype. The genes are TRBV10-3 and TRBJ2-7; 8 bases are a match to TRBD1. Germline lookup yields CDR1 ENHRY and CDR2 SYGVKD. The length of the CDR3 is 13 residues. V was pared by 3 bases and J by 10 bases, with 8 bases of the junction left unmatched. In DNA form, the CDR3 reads TGTGCCATCAGTGACGGAAACAGGGGGAATCAGTACGTC. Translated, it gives CAISDGNRGNQYV.

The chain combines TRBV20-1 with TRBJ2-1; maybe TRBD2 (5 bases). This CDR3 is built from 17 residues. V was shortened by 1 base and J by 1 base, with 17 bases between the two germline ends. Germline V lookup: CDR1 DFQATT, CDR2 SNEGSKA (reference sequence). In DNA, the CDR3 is TGCAGTGCTAGAGGTTCCTTAAGCAGGAGGTCCTACAATGAGCAGTTCTTC. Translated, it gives CSARGSLSRRSYNEQFF.

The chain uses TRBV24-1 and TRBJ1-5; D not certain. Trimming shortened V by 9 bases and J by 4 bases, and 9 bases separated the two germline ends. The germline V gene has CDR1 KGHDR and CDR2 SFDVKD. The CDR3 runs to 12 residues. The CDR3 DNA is TGTGCCACCGGGATCGGGAATCAGCCCCAGCATTTT. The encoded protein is CATGIGNQPQHF.

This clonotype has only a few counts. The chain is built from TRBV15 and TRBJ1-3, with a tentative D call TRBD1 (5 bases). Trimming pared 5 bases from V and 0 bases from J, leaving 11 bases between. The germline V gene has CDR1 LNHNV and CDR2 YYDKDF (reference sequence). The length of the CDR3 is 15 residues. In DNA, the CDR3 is TGTGCCACCAGCTTGTTTGGGGGCTCTGGAAACACCATATATTTT. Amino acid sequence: CATSLFGGSGNTIYF.

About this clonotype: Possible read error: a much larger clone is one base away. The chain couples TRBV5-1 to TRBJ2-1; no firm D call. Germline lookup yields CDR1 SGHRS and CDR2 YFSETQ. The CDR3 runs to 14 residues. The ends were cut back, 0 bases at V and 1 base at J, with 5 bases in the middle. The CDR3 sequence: CASSLGESYNEQFF. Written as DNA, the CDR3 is TGCGCCAGCAGCTTGGGGGAATCCTACAATGAGCAGTTCTTC.

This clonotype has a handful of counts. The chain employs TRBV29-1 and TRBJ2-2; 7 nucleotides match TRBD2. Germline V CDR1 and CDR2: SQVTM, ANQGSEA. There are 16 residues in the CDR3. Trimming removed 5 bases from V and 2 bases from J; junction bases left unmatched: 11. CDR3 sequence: CSVTPSGGDNTGELFF. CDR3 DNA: TGCAGCGTTACCCCCAGTGGGGGGGACAACACCGGGGAGCTGTTTTTT.